The T cell receptor (beta chain) under discussion was sequenced for a study of human thymus T cells. Study-level findings and limits: Thymic repertoires of unrelated individuals were reported in related research to overlap highly. Thymic and blood repertoires seemed to favor certain V and J genes.

Thymic material originated from resections removed in the course of corrective heart surgery. Donation came from healthy Finnish infants having corrective surgery for congenital heart defects. This CDR3 region has 16 residues. V lost 5 bases to trimming and J lost 2 bases, with 19 bases between them. CDR1 and CDR2 (germline): SGHDT, YYEEEE. The protocol was immunoSEQ multiplex PCR, while the TCRdb copy is restricted to in-frame clones and leaves out a portion. This table has 120,000 or so clones, around 94% appearing once. To note about this clone: Its target is unknown.

The V gene is TRBV5-6, the J gene TRBJ1-1; D possibly corresponds to TRBD1 (5 bases). The material sequenced was thymus tissue. The origin of this receptor is a boy younger than two with a congenital heart defect but otherwise immunologically healthy. CDR3 residues: CASSGPEWGSNTEAFF. CDR3 in DNA: TGTGCCAGCAGTGGCCCTGAGTGGGGCTCCAACACTGAAGCTTTCTTT. Filled out from reference TRBV5-6 and TRBJ1-1, the complete variable domain reads DAGVTQSPTHLIKTRGQQVTLRCSPKSGHDTVSWYQQALGQGPQFIFQYYEEEERQRGNFPDRFSGHQFPNYSSELNVNALLLGDSALYLCASSGPEWGSNTEAFFGQGTRLTVV.